A single sample is the source of the 11 T cell receptor beta chains below, sequenced in a study of neurological immune-mediated disorders. Described time point: technical triplicate 2. From the 5' RACE reads, TCRdb called clonotypes with MiXCR, one entry per CDR3 protein. The sample lists about 59,000 distinct CDR3 sequences, around 24% occurring once. Input material: PBMCs. The origin of the receptors is a man aged 55 to 69 with HTLV-1-associated myelopathy (HAM/TSP).

Many counts were recorded for this clonotype. This may arise from a read error, as a much more abundant clone is one base away. The chain carries TRBV5-5 and TRBJ2-1, with D possibly called TRBD1 or TRBD2 (5 bases each). Trimming took 4 bases from V and 15 from J, leaving 29 bases between them. The germline gives CDR1 SGHKS, CDR2 YYEKEE (reference sequence). The CDR3 loop spans 16 amino acids. Here the CDR3 DNA reads TGTGCCAGCAGCCCCATACCGGACGGGACGCCGATGGGTACGTTCTTC. Translation gives CASSPIPDGTPMGTFF. The full variable domain, with the rest looked up from reference TRBV5-5 and TRBJ2-1, is DAGVTQSPTHLIKTRGQQVTLRCSPISGHKSVSWYQQVLGQGPQFIFQYYEKEERGRGNFPDRFSARQFPNYSSELNVNALLLGDSALYLCASSPIPDGTPMGTFFGPGTRLTVL.

The genes are TRBV7-8 and TRBJ2-3; D is perhaps TRBD2 (5 bases). The CDR3 covers 15 residues. Germline lookup yields CDR1 SGHVS and CDR2 FQNEAQ. The V gene lost 1 base and the J gene lost 0 bases, with 8 bases spanning the gap. The CDR3 nucleotides are TGTGCCAGCAGCTTAGTTCCGGGGAGCACAGATACGCAGTATTTT. Protein: CASSLVPGSTDTQYF.

This clonotype was seen at least ten times. This rearrangement joins TRBV11-1 to TRBJ2-1; possible D gene TRBD1, 6 bases. The CDR3 is 13 amino acids. Germline CDR1 SGHAT, CDR2 FQDESV (reference sequence). Trimming took off 6 bases at V and 12 bases at J, with 18 bases between the two ends. CDR3 DNA: TGTGCCAGCAGAAGTTACGAGGGGGATGCGCAGTTCTTC. Its translation is CASRSYEGDAQFF.

There are many counts of this clonotype. The J gene is TRBJ2-6, the V gene TRBV5-6; the match to TRBD2 covers 12 bases. The CDR3 runs to 18 residues. CDR1 is SGHDT and CDR2 is YYEEEE in the germline V gene. V lost 5 bases, J lost 2 bases, and 8 bases stayed unmatched. The CDR3 here is CASRELAGGLAGANVLTF. CDR3 DNA: TGTGCCAGCAGGGAACTAGCGGGAGGCTTGGCTGGGGCCAACGTCCTGACTTTC.

The rearrangement joins TRBV5-1 to TRBJ2-2; D perhaps matches TRBD1 (5 bases). The CDR3 has 15 residues. The germline V gene has CDR1 SGHRS and CDR2 YFSETQ. V lost 1 base and J lost 3, with 10 bases in between. This chain's CDR3 is CASSLSTGHTGELFF. The CDR3 coding sequence is TGCGCCAGCAGCTTGTCAACAGGCCACACCGGGGAGCTGTTTTTT.

At least ten counts were recorded for this clonotype. The chain combines TRBV20-1 with TRBJ2-1, with 8 bases fitting TRBD2. V was clipped by 5 bases and J by 3 bases; unmatched bases: 6. The CDR3 has 14 amino acids. CDR1 is DFQATT and CDR2 is SNEGSKA in the germline V gene (reference sequence). The CDR3 region has the DNA TGCAGTGCTGAGGAACTAGCGGTCTACAATGAGCAGTTCTTC. Translation gives CSAEELAVYNEQFF.

The rearrangement joins TRBV27 to TRBJ1-1, with D maybe TRBD1 (6 bases). Germline V gene lookup returns CDR1 MNHEY and CDR2 SMNVEV (reference sequence). The CDR3 totals 11 residues. Trimming took off 5 bases at V and 11 bases at J, with 12 bases between the two ends. The CDR3 region has the DNA TGTGCCAGCAGTGGGGGCCTTGAGGCTTTCTTT. Its translation is CASSGGLEAFF.

The table lists this clonotype with a count of one. The chain links TRBV6-5 to TRBJ2-5; a possible D gene is TRBD1 (6 bases). The CDR3 is made up of 13 amino acids. Between the trimmed V and J ends, which lost 2 bases and 4 bases, there was a span of 8 bases. Germline V gene data show CDR1 as MNHEY and CDR2 as SVGAGI. CDR3 protein: CASSYGGPETQYF. The DNA of the CDR3 is TGTGCCAGCAGTTACGGGGGCCCAGAGACCCAGTACTTC.

The sample holds many counts of this clonotype. The chain carries TRBV25-1 and TRBJ2-1; D tentatively fits TRBD1 or TRBD2 (6 bases each). The CDR3 is 17 amino acids. V was cut by 6 bases and J by 5 bases, with 23 bases left in between. Germline CDR1 reads MGHDK; CDR2 reads SYGVNS. CDR3 region: CASSEGSSVGGHNEQFF. As DNA, the CDR3 is TGTGCCAGCAGCGAAGGTTCGTCAGTAGGGGGGCACAATGAGCAGTTCTTC. Drawing the rest from reference TRBV25-1 and TRBJ2-1, the complete variable domain is EADIYQTPRYLVIGTGKKITLECSQTMGHDKMYWYQQDPGMELHLIHYSYGVNSTEKGDLSSESTVSRIRTEHFPLTLESARPSHTSQYLCASSEGSSVGGHNEQFFGPGTRLTVL.

This clonotype was observed many times. Written as DNA, the CDR3 is TGCGCCAGCAGCCAACCCGGGACAGGGGTTCGCGAGCAGTACTTC. Translation: CASSQPGTGVREQYF. The V gene is TRBV4-1, the J gene TRBJ2-7; 10 positions agree with TRBD1. Looked up from germline, CDR1 is MGHRA and CDR2 is YSYEKL. CDR3 length: 15 residues. The trim removed 2 bases at V and 6 bases at J, leaving 7 bases unmatched.

This clonotype was counted at least ten times. V is TRBV24-1 and J is TRBJ1-2; 8 positions match TRBD1. In germline, CDR1 is KGHDR, CDR2 SFDVKD. J gave up 8 bases and V 6 bases, and 13 bases lay outside the gene matches. This CDR3 contains 15 residues. This chain's CDR3 is CATSSGGRGLGGYTF. The CDR3 nucleotides read TGTGCCACCAGTTCAGGGGGCAGGGGCCTCGGAGGCTACACCTTC.